This T cell receptor beta chain was found in a study of cytotoxic CD8 clonotypes in ibrutinib-treated CLL. Study-wide background: Complete response was seen in 2 patients and partial in approximately 25; about twelve progressed and roughly 15 stayed remitted after a median about 68 months. The sample average was approximately 280,000 productive templates and roughly 94,000 productive rearrangements.

General study points: Public clonotypes showed up rarely, and on treatment they shrank or held steady. Clonality showed a rise at ibrutinib response that reversed toward baseline at progression.

V dropped 4 bases and J dropped 4 bases, with 13 bases sitting between them. CDR1 and CDR2 (germline): SQVTM, ANQGSEA. The CDR3 spans 13 residues. In regard to this clone: Its specificity is unknown.

Measured with immunoSEQ multiplex PCR; TCRdb has only the in-frame clones, and not every one. The data hold around 130,000 clones, with around 84% observed a single time. The TCR comes from a human donor with chronic lymphocytic leukemia. V is TRBV29-1 and J is TRBJ2-5; D perhaps matches TRBD1 (5 bases). Sequencing was performed on PBMCs, taken after 24 months of ibrutinib treatment. CDR3 loop: CSVGWQGRETQYF. DNA of the CDR3: TGCAGCGTTGGGTGGCAGGGTCGAGAGACCCAGTACTTC.